The entry below gives a single TCR beta chain sequence along with its context. This entry belongs to a study of CD8 T cells in Susac syndrome. Reverse transcription of roughly 0.5 to 1 ug RNA was carried out with random hexamers. It was immunoSEQ multiplex PCR that amplified TCR beta CDR3 across 54 Vbeta and 13 Jbeta. Each CDR3 protein is one row after TCRdb ran MiXCR on the immunoSEQ multiplex PCR reads. The sample holds 150,000 to 200,000 distinct CDR3 sequences, about 93% seen once. Trimming took off 1 base at V and 2 bases at J, with 13 bases between the two ends. This CDR3 comprises 16 residues. Sequencing of TCR beta was carried out in blood CD8+ and CD4+ T cells. While CD8+ and CD4+ T cells were isolated negatively, TEMRA cells were enriched by FACS.

This sequence originates from a human donor with multiple sclerosis. Sequencing was carried out using CD4+ T cells from PBMCs. The chain carries TRBV12-3 or TRBV12-4 and TRBJ2-3; D not resolved. CDR3 sequence reads: CASSLGASPITDTQYF. CDR3 DNA sequence: TGTGCCAGCAGTTTAGGGGCCTCACCAATCACAGATACGCAGTATTTT.